This TCR beta chain was recorded in a study of T-cell reconstitution after alpha-beta-depleted transplantation in children (dated by TCRdb to 2015 to 2016). Study-wide context: Using TCR repertoire profiling, the study quantitatively followed how T-cell immune reconstitution unfolded in children after TCRalphabeta/CD19-depleted allogeneic hematopoietic cell transplantation.

Broad study findings and their caveats: Apparently early alphabetaT-cell count recovery about two months after transplant reportedly relied on only several hundred rapidly expanded clones derived from non-depleted graft cells. Hyperexpanded clone frequencies declined over subsequent months; after one year, T-cell counts and TCRbeta diversity were mostly attributed to newly produced T cells. In some patients, high TCRbeta diversity at day 60 was attributed to recipient T cells and intrathymic progenitors that had survived conditioning.

This clonotype has a handful of counts. The antigen it recognizes is unknown. Base quality data are lacking; no much larger clone is found one base away. The treatment or condition label here, explained by the study, means: allogeneic hematopoietic cell transplantation with graft depleted of TCRalphabeta T cells and CD19 B cells. The transplant recipients were children given TCRalphabeta/CD19-depleted allogeneic hematopoietic cell grafts. Library prep was done by PCR. The sequencer listed for this sample is Illumina HiSeq 2500. To normalize quantification of the TCRbeta repertoire, the TCR libraries were built with molecular barcoding that relied on unique molecular identifiers. The public reads were reanalyzed by TCRdb: fastp trimming at Q25, MiXCR alignment, in-frame beta chains only. Entries that share a CDR3 protein sequence are merged under the most common genes and DNA. The sample yields hundreds of thousands of distinct CDR3 sequences; less than 20% were counted once. The top ten constitute approximately 4.5% of the sample.

Sequenced here: PBMCs, mostly from graft donor cells, sampled 360 days after TCRalphabeta/CD19-depleted stem cell transplant. The sequence was obtained from a male patient aged 10 to 17 who had a stem cell transplant for acute lymphoblastic leukemia, so the T cells may come from the graft donor.

The CDR3 region reads CASSQRLAVPYEQYF. The sequenced DNA: TGCGCCAGCAGCCAACGACTAGCTGTTCCCTACGAGCAGTACTTC. The rearrangement joined TRBV5-1 to TRBJ2-7; 7 central bases correspond to TRBD2. From a lookup of the germline V gene, CDR1 and CDR2 are SGHRS and YFSETQ. Taken from cysteine to phenylalanine, the CDR3 has 15 residues. The sequence is cut down to CDR3 DNA, 45 bases in frame from base 1. Ends trimmed: V by 4 bases, J by 2 bases; bases unmatched to a gene: 9.